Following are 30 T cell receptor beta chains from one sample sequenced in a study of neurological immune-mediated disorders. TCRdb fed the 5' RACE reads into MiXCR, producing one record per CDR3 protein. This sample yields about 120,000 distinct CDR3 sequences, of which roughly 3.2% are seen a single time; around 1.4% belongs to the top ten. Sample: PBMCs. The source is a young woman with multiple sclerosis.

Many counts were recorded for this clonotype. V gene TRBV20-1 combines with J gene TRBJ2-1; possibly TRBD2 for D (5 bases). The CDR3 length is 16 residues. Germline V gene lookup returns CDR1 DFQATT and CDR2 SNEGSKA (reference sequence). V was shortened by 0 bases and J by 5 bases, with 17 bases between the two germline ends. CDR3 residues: CSARDTGRGPHNEQFF. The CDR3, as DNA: TGCAGTGCTAGAGATACGGGCCGGGGTCCCCACAATGAGCAGTTCTTC.

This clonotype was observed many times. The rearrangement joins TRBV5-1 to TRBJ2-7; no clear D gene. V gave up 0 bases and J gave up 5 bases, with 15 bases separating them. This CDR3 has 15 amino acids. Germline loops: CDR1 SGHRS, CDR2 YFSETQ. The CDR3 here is CASSLVLAAGDEQYF. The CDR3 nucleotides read TGCGCCAGCAGCTTGGTTCTCGCGGCTGGGGACGAGCAGTACTTC.

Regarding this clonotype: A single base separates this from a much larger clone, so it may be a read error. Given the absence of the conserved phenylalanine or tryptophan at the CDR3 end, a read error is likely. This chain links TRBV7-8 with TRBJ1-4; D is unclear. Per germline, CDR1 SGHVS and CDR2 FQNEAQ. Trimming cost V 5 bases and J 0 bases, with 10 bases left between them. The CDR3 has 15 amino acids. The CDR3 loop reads CASSPPETTNEKLFV. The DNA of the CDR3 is TGTGCCAGCAGCCCCCCTGAAACAACTAATGAAAAACTGTTTGTT.

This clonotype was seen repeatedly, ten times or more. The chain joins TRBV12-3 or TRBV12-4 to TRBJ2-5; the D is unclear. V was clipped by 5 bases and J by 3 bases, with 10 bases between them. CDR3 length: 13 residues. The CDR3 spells CASSLARKETQYF. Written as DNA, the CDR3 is TGTGCCAGCAGTCTTGCCAGGAAAGAGACCCAGTACTTC.

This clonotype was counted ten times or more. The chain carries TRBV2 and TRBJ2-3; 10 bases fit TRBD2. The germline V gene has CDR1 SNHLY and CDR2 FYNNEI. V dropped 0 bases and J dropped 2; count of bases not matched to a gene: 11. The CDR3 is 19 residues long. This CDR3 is CASSEALPILAGPTDTQYF. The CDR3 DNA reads TGTGCCAGCAGTGAAGCGCTTCCAATACTAGCGGGGCCCACAGATACGCAGTATTTT.

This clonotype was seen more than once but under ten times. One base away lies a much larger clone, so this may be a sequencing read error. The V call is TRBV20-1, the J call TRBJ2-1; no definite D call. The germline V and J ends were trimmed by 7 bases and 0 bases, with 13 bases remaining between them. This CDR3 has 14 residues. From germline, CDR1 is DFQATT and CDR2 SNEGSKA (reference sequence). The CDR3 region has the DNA TGCAGTGGTAACATACCGAACTCCTACAATGAGCAGTTCTTC. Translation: CSGNIPNSYNEQFF.

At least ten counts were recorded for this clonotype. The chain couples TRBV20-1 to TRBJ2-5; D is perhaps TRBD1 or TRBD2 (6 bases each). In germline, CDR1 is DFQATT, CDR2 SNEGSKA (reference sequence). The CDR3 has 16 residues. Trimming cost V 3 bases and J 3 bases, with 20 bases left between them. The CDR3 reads CSASQGLGGAKETQYF. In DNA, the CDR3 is TGCAGTGCTAGTCAGGGGTTGGGGGGCGCAAAAGAGACCCAGTACTTC.

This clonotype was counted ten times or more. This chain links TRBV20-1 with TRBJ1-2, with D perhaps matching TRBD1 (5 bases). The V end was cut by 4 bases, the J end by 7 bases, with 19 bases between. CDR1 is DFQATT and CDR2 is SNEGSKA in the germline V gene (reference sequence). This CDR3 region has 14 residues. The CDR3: CSAIDSLGFSGYTF. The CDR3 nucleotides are TGCAGTGCTATAGACAGTTTGGGGTTCAGTGGCTACACCTTC.

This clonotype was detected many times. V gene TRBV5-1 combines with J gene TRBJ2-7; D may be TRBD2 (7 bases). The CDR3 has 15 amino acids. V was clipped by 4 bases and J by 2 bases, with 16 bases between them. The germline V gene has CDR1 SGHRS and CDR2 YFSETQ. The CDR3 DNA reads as TGCGCCAGCAGCCCTTCATTAGGGGGGGCCTACGAGCAGTACTTC. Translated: CASSPSLGGAYEQYF.

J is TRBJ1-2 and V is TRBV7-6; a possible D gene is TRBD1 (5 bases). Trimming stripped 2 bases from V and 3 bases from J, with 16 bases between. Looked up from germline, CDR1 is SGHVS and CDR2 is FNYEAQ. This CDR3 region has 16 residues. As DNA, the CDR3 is TGTGCCAGCAGCTTAACCTCGGGACTACCTCACTATGGCTACACCTTC. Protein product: CASSLTSGLPHYGYTF.

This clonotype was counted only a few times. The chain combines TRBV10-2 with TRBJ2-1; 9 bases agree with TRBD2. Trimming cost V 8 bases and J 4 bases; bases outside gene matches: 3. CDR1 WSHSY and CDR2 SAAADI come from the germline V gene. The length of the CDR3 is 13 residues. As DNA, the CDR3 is TGCGCCAGCTACAGCGGGGGGTACAATGAGCAGTTCTTC. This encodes CASYSGGYNEQFF.

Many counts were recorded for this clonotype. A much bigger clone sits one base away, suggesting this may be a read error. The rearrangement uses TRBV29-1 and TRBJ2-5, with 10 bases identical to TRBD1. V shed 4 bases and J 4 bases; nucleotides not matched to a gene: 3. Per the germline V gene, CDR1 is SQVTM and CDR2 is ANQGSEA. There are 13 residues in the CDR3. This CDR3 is CSVATGGGETQYF. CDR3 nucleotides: TGCAGCGTTGCGACAGGGGGCGGAGAGACCCAGTACTTC.

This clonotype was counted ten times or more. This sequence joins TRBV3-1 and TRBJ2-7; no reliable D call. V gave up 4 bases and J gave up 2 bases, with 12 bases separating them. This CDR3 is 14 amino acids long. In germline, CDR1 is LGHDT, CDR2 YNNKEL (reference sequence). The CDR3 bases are TGTGCCAGCAGCCGCGGAGCAGTAACCTACGAGCAGTACTTC. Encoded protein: CASSRGAVTYEQYF.

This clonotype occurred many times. CDR3 DNA sequence: TGTGCCAGCAGCTCGGACAGTGAGCAGTTCTTC. The encoded protein is CASSSDSEQFF. The J gene is TRBJ2-1, the V gene TRBV7-9; possibly TRBD1 for D (6 bases). The CDR3 totals 11 residues. Germline V gene data show CDR1 as SEHNR and CDR2 as FQNEAQ (reference sequence). V was clipped by 4 bases and J by 9 bases, with 7 bases between them. The whole variable domain, remainder taken from reference TRBV7-9 and TRBJ2-1, is DTGVSQNPRHKITKRGQNVTFRCDPISEHNRLYWYRQTLGQGPEFLTYFQNEAQLEKSRLLSDRFSAERPKGSFSTLEIQRTEQGDSAMYLCASSSDSEQFFGPGTRLTVL.

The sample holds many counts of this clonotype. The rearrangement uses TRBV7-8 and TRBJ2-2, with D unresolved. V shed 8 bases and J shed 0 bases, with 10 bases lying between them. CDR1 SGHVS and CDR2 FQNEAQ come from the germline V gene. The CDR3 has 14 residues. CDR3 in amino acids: CASAALPNTGELFF. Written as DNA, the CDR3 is TGTGCCAGCGCCGCGCTCCCGAACACCGGGGAGCTGTTTTTT.

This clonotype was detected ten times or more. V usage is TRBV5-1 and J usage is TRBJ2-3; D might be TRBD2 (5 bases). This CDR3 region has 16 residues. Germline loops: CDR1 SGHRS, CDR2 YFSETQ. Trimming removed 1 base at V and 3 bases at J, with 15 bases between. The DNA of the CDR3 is TGCGCCAGCAGCTTGTTCCCTAATTGGGAGACAGATACGCAGTATTTT. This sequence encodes CASSLFPNWETDTQYF. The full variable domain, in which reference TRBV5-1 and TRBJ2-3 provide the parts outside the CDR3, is KAGVTQTPRYLIKTRGQQVTLSCSPISGHRSVSWYQQTPGQGLQFLFEYFSETQRNKGNFPGRFSGRQFSNSRSEMNVSTLELGDSALYLCASSLFPNWETDTQYFGPGTRLTVL.

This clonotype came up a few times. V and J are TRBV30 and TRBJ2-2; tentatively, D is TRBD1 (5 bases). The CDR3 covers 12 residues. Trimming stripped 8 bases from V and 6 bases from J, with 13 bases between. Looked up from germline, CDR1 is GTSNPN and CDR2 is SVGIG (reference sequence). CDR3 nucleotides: TGTGCCGCTGACAGCCTTCCCGGGGAGCTGTTTTTT. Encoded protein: CAADSLPGELFF.

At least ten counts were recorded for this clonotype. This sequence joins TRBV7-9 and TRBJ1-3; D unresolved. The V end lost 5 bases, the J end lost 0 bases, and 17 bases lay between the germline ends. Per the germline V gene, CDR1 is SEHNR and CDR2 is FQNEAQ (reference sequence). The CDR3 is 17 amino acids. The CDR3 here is CASSPRLDGYSGNTIYF. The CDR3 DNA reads TGTGCCAGCAGCCCTAGACTCGACGGCTACTCTGGAAACACCATATATTTT.

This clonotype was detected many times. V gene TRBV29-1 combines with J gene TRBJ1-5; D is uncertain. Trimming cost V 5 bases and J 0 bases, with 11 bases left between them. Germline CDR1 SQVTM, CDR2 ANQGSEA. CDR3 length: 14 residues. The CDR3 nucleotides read TGCAGCGTTATGTTTACAGATAGCAATCAGCCCCAGCATTTT. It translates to CSVMFTDSNQPQHF.

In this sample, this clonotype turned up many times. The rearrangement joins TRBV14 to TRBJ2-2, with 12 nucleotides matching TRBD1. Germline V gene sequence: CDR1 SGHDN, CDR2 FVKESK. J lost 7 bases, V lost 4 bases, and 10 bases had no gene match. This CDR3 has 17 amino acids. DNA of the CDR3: TGTGCCAGCAGCCGCCCCACCGGGACAGGGGGCAGCGGGGAGCTGTTTTTT. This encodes CASSRPTGTGGSGELFF.

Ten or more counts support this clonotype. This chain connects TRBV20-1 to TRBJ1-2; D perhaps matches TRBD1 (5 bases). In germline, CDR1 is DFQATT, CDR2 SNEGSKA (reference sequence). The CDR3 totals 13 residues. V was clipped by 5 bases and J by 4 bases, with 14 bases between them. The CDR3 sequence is CSALYDSIYGYTF. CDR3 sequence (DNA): TGCAGTGCTCTTTATGACAGTATCTATGGCTACACCTTC.

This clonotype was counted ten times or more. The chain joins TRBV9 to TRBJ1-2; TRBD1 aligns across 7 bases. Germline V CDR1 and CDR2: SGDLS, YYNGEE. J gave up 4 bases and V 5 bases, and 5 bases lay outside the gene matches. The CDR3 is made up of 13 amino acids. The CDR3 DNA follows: TGTGCCAGCAGTCACGGGACAGCCTATGGCTACACCTTC. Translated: CASSHGTAYGYTF.

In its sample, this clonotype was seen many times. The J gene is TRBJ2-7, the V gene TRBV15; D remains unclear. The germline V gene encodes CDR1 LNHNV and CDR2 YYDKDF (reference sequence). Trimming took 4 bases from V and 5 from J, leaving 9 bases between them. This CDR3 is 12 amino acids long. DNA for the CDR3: TGTGCCACCAGCACGAACGGGCACGAGCAGTACTTC. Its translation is CATSTNGHEQYF.

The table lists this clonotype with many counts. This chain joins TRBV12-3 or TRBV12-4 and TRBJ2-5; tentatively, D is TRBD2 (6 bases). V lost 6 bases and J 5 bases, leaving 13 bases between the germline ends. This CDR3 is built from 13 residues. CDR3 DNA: TGTGCCAGCAGACCGGGACTCGTGGAGACCCAGTACTTC. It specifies CASRPGLVETQYF.

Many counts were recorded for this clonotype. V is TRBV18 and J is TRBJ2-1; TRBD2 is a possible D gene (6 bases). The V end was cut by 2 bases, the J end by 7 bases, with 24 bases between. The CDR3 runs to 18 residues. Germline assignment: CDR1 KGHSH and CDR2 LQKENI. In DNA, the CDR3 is TGTGCCAGCTCACCAAATTGGAATAGCGGCCGAGCTCCAAATGAGCAGTTCTTC. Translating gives CASSPNWNSGRAPNEQFF.

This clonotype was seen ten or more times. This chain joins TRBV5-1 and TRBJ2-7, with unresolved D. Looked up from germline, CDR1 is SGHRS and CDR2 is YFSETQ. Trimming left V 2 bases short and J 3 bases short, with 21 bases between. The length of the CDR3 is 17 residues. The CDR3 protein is CASSFQWAPSRDYEQYF. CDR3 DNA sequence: TGCGCCAGCAGCTTCCAATGGGCACCAAGTAGGGACTACGAGCAGTACTTC.

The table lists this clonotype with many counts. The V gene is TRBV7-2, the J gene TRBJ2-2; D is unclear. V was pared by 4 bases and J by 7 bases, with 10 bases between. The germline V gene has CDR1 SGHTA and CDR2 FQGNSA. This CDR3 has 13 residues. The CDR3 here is CASSSTRNGELFF. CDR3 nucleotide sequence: TGTGCCAGCAGCTCCACCAGGAACGGGGAGCTGTTTTTT.

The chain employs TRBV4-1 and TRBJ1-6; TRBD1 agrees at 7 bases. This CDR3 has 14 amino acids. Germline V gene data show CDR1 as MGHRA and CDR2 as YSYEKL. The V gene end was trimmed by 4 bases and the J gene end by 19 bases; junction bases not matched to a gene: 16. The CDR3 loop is CASSPGTDNSHLHF. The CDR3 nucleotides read TGCGCCAGCAGCCCGGGGACAGATAATTCACACCTACACTTT.

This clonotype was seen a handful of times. The CDR3 here is CSASGRSTSEAFF. The CDR3 DNA follows: TGCAGTGCGAGTGGGCGATCCACATCTGAAGCTTTCTTT. The chain carries TRBV20-1 and TRBJ1-1; no clear D. Deletions cut 6 bases from V and 6 bases from J, with 17 bases between. The CDR3 contains 13 residues. CDR1 is DFQATT, CDR2 SNEGSKA, per germline (reference sequence).

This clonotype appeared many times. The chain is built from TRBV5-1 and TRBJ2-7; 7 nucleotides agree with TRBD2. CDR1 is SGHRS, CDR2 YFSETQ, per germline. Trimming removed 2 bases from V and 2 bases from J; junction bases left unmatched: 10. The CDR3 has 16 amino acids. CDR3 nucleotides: TGCGCCAGCAGCTTATGGCTAGCGGAGACTACCTACGAGCAGTACTTC. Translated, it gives CASSLWLAETTYEQYF.